This paragraph reports one T cell receptor beta chain. Profiling relied on immunoSEQ multiplex PCR, and the TCRdb table lists in-frame clones only, not all of them. The sample records 80,000 to 100,000 clones, about 86% being singletons. This entry is derived from a study of blood T cell repertoires in COVID-19. The V end lost 5 bases, the J end lost 2 bases, and 15 bases lay between the germline ends. CDR3 length equals 15 residues. Germline CDR1 reads MDHEN; CDR2 reads SYDVKM. This chain uses TRBV28 with TRBJ1-2; no firm D call. This sequence was found in a woman aged 80 or over in a cohort sampled during active or convalescent COVID-19. The sequenced material came from peripheral blood. CDR3 sequence: CASSLSPGLNYGYTF. The CDR3, as DNA: TGTGCCAGCAGTCTCTCCCCAGGTTTGAACTATGGCTACACCTTC.